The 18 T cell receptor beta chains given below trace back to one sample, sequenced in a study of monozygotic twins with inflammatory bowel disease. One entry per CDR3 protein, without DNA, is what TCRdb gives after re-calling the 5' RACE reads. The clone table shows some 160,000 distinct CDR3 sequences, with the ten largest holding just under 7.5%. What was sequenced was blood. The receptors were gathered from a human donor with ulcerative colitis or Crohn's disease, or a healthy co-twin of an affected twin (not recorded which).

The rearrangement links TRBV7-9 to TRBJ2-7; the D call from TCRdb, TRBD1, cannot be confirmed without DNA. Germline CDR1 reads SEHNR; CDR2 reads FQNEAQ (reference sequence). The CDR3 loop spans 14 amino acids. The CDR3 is CASSLGGGYWEQYF.

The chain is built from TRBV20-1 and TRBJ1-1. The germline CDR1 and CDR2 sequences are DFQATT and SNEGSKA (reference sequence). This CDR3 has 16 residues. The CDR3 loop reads CSARGEIDSMNTEAFF.

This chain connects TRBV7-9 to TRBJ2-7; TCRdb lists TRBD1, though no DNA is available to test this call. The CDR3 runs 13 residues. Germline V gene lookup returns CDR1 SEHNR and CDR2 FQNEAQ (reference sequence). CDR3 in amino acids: CASSDRGADEQYF.

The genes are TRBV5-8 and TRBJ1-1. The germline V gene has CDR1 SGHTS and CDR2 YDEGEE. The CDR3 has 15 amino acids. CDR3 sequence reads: CASSPGLVSPTEAFF.

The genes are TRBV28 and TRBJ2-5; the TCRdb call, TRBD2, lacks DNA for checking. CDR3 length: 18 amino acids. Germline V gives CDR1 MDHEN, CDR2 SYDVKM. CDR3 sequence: CASSLSLGLTSVKETQYF.

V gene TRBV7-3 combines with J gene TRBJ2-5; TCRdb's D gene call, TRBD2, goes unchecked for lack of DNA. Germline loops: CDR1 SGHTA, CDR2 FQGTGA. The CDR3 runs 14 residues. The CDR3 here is CASSPGLAKETQYF. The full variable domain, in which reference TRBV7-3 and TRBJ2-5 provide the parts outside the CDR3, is GAGVSQTPSNKVTEKGKYVELRCDPISGHTALYWYRQSLGQGPEFLIYFQGTGAADDSGLPNDRFFAVRPEGSVSTLKIQRTERGDSAVYLCASSPGLAKETQYFGPGTRLLVL.

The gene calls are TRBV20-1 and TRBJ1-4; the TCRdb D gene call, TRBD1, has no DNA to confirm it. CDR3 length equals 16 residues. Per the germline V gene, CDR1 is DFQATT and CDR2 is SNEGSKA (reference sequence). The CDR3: CSARAYRDGTNEKLFF.

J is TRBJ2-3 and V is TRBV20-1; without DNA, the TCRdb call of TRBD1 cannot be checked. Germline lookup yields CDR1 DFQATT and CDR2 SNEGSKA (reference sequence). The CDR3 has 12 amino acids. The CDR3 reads CSASPGTDTQYF.

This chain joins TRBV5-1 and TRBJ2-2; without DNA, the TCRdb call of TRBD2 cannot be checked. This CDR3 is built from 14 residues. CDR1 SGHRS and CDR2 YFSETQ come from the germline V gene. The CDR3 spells CASSALAGTGELFF. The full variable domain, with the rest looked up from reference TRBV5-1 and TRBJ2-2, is KAGVTQTPRYLIKTRGQQVTLSCSPISGHRSVSWYQQTPGQGLQFLFEYFSETQRNKGNFPGRFSGRQFSNSRSEMNVSTLELGDSALYLCASSALAGTGELFFGEGSRLTVL.

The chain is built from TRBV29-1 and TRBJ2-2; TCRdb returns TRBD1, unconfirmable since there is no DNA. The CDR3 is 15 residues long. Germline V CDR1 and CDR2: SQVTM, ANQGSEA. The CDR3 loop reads CSVGSSTGGTGELFF.

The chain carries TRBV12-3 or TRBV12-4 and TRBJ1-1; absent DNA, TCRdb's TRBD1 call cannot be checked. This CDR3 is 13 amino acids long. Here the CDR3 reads CASSRGRGTEAFF.

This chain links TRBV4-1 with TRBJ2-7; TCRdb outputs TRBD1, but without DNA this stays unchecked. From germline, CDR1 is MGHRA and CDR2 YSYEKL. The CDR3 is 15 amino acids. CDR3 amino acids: CASSQDPSPSYEQYF.

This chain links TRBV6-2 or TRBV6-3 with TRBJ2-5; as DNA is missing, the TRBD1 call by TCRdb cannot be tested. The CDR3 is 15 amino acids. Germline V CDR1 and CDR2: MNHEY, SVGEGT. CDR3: CASSYGWGGQETQYF.

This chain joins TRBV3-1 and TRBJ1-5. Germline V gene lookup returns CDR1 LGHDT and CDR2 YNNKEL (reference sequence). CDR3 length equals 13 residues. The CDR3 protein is CASSEVGRQPQHF.

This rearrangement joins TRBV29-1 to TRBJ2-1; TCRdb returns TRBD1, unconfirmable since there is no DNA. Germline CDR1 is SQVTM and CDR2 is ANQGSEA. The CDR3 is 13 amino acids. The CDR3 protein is CSASGTVYNEQFF.

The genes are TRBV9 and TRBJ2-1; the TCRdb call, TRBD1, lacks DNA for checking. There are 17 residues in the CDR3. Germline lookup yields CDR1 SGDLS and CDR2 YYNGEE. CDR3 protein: CASSAPLDRIAYNEQFF. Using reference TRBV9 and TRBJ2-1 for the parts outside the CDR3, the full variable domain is DSGVTQTPKHLITATGQRVTLRCSPRSGDLSVYWYQQSLDQGLQFLIQYYNGEERAKGNILERFSAQQFPDLHSELNLSSLELGDSALYFCASSAPLDRIAYNEQFFGPGTRLTVL.

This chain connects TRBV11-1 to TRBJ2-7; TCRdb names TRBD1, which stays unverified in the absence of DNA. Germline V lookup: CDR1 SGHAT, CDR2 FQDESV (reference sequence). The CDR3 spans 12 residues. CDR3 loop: CASSFDSYEQYF.

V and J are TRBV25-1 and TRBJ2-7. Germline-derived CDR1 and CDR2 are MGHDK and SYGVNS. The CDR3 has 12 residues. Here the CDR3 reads CASSGKSYEQYF.